A single T cell receptor (beta chain) is shown here with its context. The data stem from a study of T cells expressing NK-cell markers. For the study at large: Seropositivity for HCMV was found in most of the eight sequenced donors, with one seronegative.

The CDR3 loop spans 12 amino acids. Germline assignment: CDR1 LGHDT and CDR2 YNNKEL (reference sequence). Following a re-call of the 5' RACE reads, TCRdb has one entry per CDR3 protein and lacks DNA. Its table records 550,000 or so distinct CDR3 sequences. Sequencing was performed on blood T cells: a sorted CD56 or NKG2C T cell subset, CD4+ or CD8+ T cells, or bulk PBMC T cells (not recorded which). This sequence originates from a man between 18 and 35 years old in good health. The chain couples TRBV3-1 to TRBJ2-4. CDR3 in amino acids: CASSHEMDIQYF.